The following is a T cell receptor beta chain sequence with its context. Its matching antigen is unknown. The record originates from a study of cytomegalovirus exposure and HLA in healthy donors. Study-level background: HLA-typed donors were the source of 86 million or so unique TCRs held in an early data release. Overall study results and limits: Among TCR beta chains, those listed as cytomegalovirus-associated numbered some 160. Immune exposure information available was restricted to CMV serostatus.

Healthy bone marrow donors formed the donor group. With 0 bases removed from V and 2 bases from J, the gap between germline ends came to 8 bases. This CDR3 spans 13 amino acids. Germline V gene lookup returns CDR1 GTSNPN and CDR2 SVGIG (reference sequence). Vbeta (60) and Jbeta (13) primers were used in the PCR. The method was immunoSEQ multiplex PCR; TCRdb's version includes in-frame clones alone and lacks a portion of them. The table lists roughly 200,000 clones, roughly 80% of them singletons. V is TRBV30 and J is TRBJ2-7; D is ambiguous. The TCR was taken from a woman aged 40 to 55 in good health and CMV-seronegative. The sequenced sample was PBMCs. The CDR3 nucleotides are TGTGCCTGGAGTGTACGGAGTGCCTACGAGCAGTACTTC. Residues: CAWSVRSAYEQYF.